The source of this T cell receptor beta chain is a study of CD8+CD57+ T cells in acquired aplastic anemia. As for the study in general: Sorted CD4+ and CD8+ cells gave an average of about 3.4 ug of DNA. Whole-study findings and limits: The same twenty-nine CD8+ CDR3 sequences occurred in patients and in controls.

Genomic DNA templated the TCR beta VDJ and CDR3 profiling. TCRdb fed the reads into MiXCR, producing one record per CDR3 protein. The table includes 130,000 or so distinct CDR3 sequences, roughly 40% detected once. Previously, flow cytometry had revealed CD8+CD57+ cell expansion in the patients chosen for sequencing. Severe acquired aplastic anemia was diagnosed in all patients. No patient had been given any therapy when blood was sampled. Germline CDR1 reads SGHDN; CDR2 reads FVKESK. V dropped 1 base and J dropped 8 bases, with 11 bases sitting between them. This CDR3 comprises 13 residues. This clonotype was recorded a few times. Its matching antigen is unknown.

V and J are TRBV14 and TRBJ1-2; D gene unclear. The receptor comes from a human donor with aplastic anemia. The sample consisted of sorted CD4+, CD8+, or CD8+CD57+ T cells (not recorded which) from PBMCs. The CDR3 loop reads CASSQGGFGGYTF. CDR3 nucleotide sequence: TGTGCCAGCAGCCAAGGGGGATTTGGGGGCTACACCTTC.